Sequencing of this T cell receptor beta chain was carried out in a study of blood T cell repertoires in COVID-19. Study-level information: Collection of acute and convalescent COVID-19 samples took place in the United States, Italy and Spain. T cells, B-cell-depleted T cells, or PBMCs supplied cDNA or gDNA.

A few counts support this clone. CDR1 and CDR2 (germline): LGHNA, YNFKEQ. The CDR3 has 16 residues. With 4 bases clipped from V and 9 bases from J, the junction kept 6 bases outside the gene matches. While infection was still active, Seattle patients were enrolled and then followed longitudinally. Per the authors' pipeline: Estimation of nucleated cell counts was performed using reference gene primer amplification. Some clones are missing from TCRdb's copy, which holds only in-frame ones; the method was immunoSEQ multiplex PCR. The V and J calls and the clone size are those of that table, but D and trimming were determined from the DNA. This table holds 200,000 to 250,000 clones, roughly 80% found once.

This sequence joins TRBV4-2 and TRBJ2-1, with 16 nucleotides matching TRBD2. Material for sequencing was peripheral blood. The TCR comes from a woman at least 80 years old with COVID-19, enrolled during active disease. The CDR3 DNA is TGTGCCAGCAGCCTAGCCGGGACTAGCGGGGGGGCTGAGCAGTTCTTC. This sequence encodes CASSLAGTSGGAEQFF.